These T cell receptor beta chains were read from a single sample in a study of glioma-infiltrating T cells after dendritic cell vaccination. Here immunoSEQ multiplex PCR was the method, and the copy in TCRdb shows in-frame clones only, minus some. The table records about 82,000 clones, approximately 90% of them present only once. Here the sequenced sample was blood, taken before dendritic cell vaccination. These receptors were collected from a human donor with glioblastoma. CDR3s include the opening cysteine and the closing phenylalanine or tryptophan. Each record gives: D gene, J gene, clone size, V gene, CDR3 protein, CDR3 DNA. A D gene is named only where the DNA matches it firmly. For some rows the clone size is stated as once, few or many, or as a class when expanded; others skip it.

D gene: TRBD2; J gene: TRBJ2-7; clone size: once; V gene: TRBV5-4; CDR3 protein: CASRHPGLAGGAQYF; CDR3 DNA: TGTGCCAGCAGACACCCGGGACTAGCGGGGGGCGCGCAGTACTTC
D gene: -; J gene: TRBJ1-1; clone size: -; V gene: TRBV10-3; CDR3 protein: CAISISWLEDTEAFF; CDR3 DNA: TGTGCCATCAGTATCAGTTGGTTAGAGGACACTGAAGCTTTCTTT
D gene: TRBD1; J gene: TRBJ2-2; clone size: -; V gene: TRBV11-3; CDR3 protein: CASSPGQGNTGELFF; CDR3 DNA: TGTGCCAGCAGCCCCGGACAGGGGAACACCGGGGAGCTGTTTTTT
D gene: TRBD2; J gene: TRBJ2-7; clone size: -; V gene: TRBV28; CDR3 protein: CASSPTNLRAGSSYEQYF; CDR3 DNA: TGTGCCAGCAGTCCAACCAACCTCAGAGCGGGGAGCTCCTACGAGCAGTACTTC
D gene: -; J gene: TRBJ2-7; clone size: -; V gene: TRBV19; CDR3 protein: CASSIDRGYRYEQYF; CDR3 DNA: TGTGCCAGTAGTATAGACAGGGGTTATCGCTACGAGCAGTACTTC
D gene: -; J gene: TRBJ1-1; clone size: -; V gene: TRBV11-3; CDR3 protein: CASSSRQNTEAFF; CDR3 DNA: TGTGCCAGCAGCTCGCGGCAGAACACTGAAGCTTTCTTT
D gene: TRBD1; J gene: TRBJ1-1; clone size: -; V gene: TRBV6-5; CDR3 protein: CASSYRGRPSAEAFF; CDR3 DNA: TGTGCCAGCAGTTACAGGGGGCGGCCCTCGGCTGAAGCTTTCTTT
D gene: -; J gene: TRBJ1-1; clone size: -; V gene: TRBV15; CDR3 protein: CATSFKRGGWEGGTEAFF; CDR3 DNA: TGTGCCACCAGCTTCAAACGGGGCGGATGGGAGGGAGGCACTGAAGCTTTCTTT
D gene: TRBD1; J gene: TRBJ2-2; clone size: -; V gene: TRBV5-1; CDR3 protein: CASSSTGGQDTGELFF; CDR3 DNA: TGCGCCAGCAGCTCTACAGGGGGCCAGGACACCGGGGAGCTGTTTTTT
D gene: TRBD1; J gene: TRBJ1-1; clone size: -; V gene: TRBV27; CDR3 protein: CASSFRTGPNTEAFF; CDR3 DNA: TGTGCCAGCAGTTTCAGGACAGGACCGAACACTGAAGCTTTCTTT